This TCR beta chain stems from a study of shared clonotypes between healthy human individuals. The method was immunoSEQ multiplex PCR; TCRdb's version includes in-frame clones alone and lacks a portion of them. Of under 2.5 million clones detected, around 92% appear once; the ten largest clones hold approximately 0.39%. This CDR3 contains 16 residues. The junction had 14 bases not matched to a gene; V was cut back by 7 bases and J by 4 bases. Germline loops: CDR1 SEHNR, CDR2 FQNEAQ (reference sequence). The source is a man in his late teens or twenties in good health. Some clones in this sample may be carry-over from other donors' samples. The chain uses TRBV7-9 and TRBJ1-1, with 8 bases identical to TRBD1. Sequences were obtained from naive CD4+ T cells from PBMCs. The sample's subset: CD45RA+ positively selected. CDR3 residues: CASTPRSQGASTEAFF. DNA for the CDR3: TGTGCCAGCACCCCCCGGTCCCAGGGGGCGAGCACTGAAGCTTTCTTT.